This TCR beta chain was documented in a study of shared clonotypes between healthy human individuals. Points from the study as a whole: Clonotypes shared by all four sorted-subset donors had higher generation probabilities than non-shared clonotypes. The naive CD4 repertoires of several donors were compared, and approximately 5% of clonotypes were shared.

This clone was recorded at least ten times. The antigen is not known. Per sorted-subset replicate PCR, input was approximately 180 ng DNA, representing about 32,000 T cell genomes. Clones were sequenced by immunoSEQ multiplex PCR, and TCRdb holds only the in-frame ones, with some missing. The repertoire holds around 700,000 clones, with 92% as singletons. Naive-designated CD8 cells lacked CD45RO, were positively enriched for CCR7, and omitted terminally differentiated effector memory CD45RA+ cells. The receptor comes from a man between 25 and 39 years old in good health. Sequencing input: naive CD8+ T cells sorted from blood.

The CDR3 DNA follows: TGTGCCACACAGGAGCTTTCCTACGAGCAGTACTTC. Translating gives CATQELSYEQYF. The chain combines TRBV28 with TRBJ2-7; tentative D call: TRBD1 (5 bases). This CDR3 contains 12 residues. The germline V gene encodes CDR1 MDHEN and CDR2 SYDVKM. V lost 10 bases, J lost 1 base, and 11 bases lay in between.